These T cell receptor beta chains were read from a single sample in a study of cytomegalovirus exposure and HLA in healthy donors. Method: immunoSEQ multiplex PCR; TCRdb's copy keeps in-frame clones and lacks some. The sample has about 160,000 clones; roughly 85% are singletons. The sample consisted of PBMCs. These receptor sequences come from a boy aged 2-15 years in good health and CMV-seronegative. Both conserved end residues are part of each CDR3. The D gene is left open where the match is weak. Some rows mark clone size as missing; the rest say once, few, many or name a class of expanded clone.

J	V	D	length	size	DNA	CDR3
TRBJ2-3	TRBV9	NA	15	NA	TGTGCCAGCAGCGTAGTGGTGGGAGGGGGAGATACGCAGTATTTT	CASSVVVGGGDTQYF
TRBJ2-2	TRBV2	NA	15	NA	TGTGCCAGCAGTGAAACCCCCGGGTCCACCGGGGAGCTGTTTTTT	CASSETPGSTGELFF
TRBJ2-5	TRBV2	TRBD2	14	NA	TGTGCCAGCGCGGGAGCGAATGACCAAGAGACCCAGTACTTC	CASAGANDQETQYF
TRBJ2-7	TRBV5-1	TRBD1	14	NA	TGCGCCAGCAGTCCCTACAGGGGTTGCTACGAGCAGTACTTC	CASSPYRGCYEQYF
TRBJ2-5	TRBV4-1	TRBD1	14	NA	TGCGCCAGCAGCGGCCGACAGGGGGGAGAGACCCAGTACTTC	CASSGRQGGETQYF
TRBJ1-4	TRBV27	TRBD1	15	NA	TGTGCCAGCAGTCAGAGACAGGGTCGCGGTGAAAAACTGTTTTTT	CASSQRQGRGEKLFF
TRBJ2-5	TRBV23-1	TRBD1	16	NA	TGCGCCAGCAGTCAGGGACAGGGGGCGATCCGGGAGACCCAGTACTTC	CASSQGQGAIRETQYF
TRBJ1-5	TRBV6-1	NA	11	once	TGTGCCAGCAGTGAACCTAGGCCCCAGCATTTT	CASSEPRPQHF
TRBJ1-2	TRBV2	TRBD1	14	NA	TGTGCCAGCACCCGTGACAGGGAGTACTATGGCTACACCTTC	CASTRDREYYGYTF
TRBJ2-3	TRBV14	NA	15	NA	TGTGCCAGCATTCCGAGGCACCTCTGCACAGATACGCAGTATTTT	CASIPRHLCTDTQYF
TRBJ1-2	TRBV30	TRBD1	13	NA	TGTGCCTGGAGGACAGGGGGCGTAAATGGCTATACCTTC	CAWRTGGVNGYTF
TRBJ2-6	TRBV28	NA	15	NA	TGTGCCAGCAGTCCGGGGGGCCCTGGGGCCAACGTCCTGACTTTC	CASSPGGPGANVLTF
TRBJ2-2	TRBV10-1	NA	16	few	TGCGCCAGCAGTCTGGGAAGGGAGAAGAACACCGGGGAGCTGTTTTTT	CASSLGREKNTGELFF
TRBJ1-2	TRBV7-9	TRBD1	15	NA	TGTGCCAGCAGCGACAGGGGGAAGGCTAACTATGGCTACACCTTC	CASSDRGKANYGYTF
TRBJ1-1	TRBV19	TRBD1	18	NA	TGTGCCAGTAGTATCCGACCCGGGACAGGGGTAGTTGAGACTGAAGCTTTCTTT	CASSIRPGTGVVETEAFF
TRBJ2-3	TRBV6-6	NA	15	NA	TGTGCCAGCAGTTACTCGCGGCGCAGCACAGATACGCAGTATTTT	CASSYSRRSTDTQYF
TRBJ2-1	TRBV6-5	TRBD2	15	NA	TGTGCCAGCAGTTCCCGGACTAGTCAAAGGATTGAGCAGTTCTTC	CASSSRTSQRIEQFF
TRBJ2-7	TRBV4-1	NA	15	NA	TGCGCCAGCAGCCACTCAGACAGGAGCTCCTACGAGCAGTACTTC	CASSHSDRSSYEQYF
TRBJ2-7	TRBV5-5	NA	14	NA	TGTGCCAGCAGCTTGGTGGTGGGAGGTTACGAGCAGTACTTC	CASSLVVGGYEQYF
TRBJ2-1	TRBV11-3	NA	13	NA	TGTGCCAGCAGCCGCACCGGGTACAATGAGCAGTTCTTC	CASSRTGYNEQFF